This is a list of T cell receptor beta chains from one sample in a study of beta chain features in type 1 diabetes. Generated by immunoSEQ multiplex PCR, the TCRdb table keeps only in-frame clones and is missing some. The data contain hundreds of thousands of clones, approximately 15% of them seen just once; the ten biggest clones take up 0.015% to 0.017%. The sample comprised naive CD4+ T cells from blood. The receptor set was obtained from a man aged 18 to 29 with type 1 diabetes. Both conserved end residues are part of each CDR3. Fields, in order: CDR3 DNA, CDR3 protein, clone size, D gene, CDR3 length, V gene, J gene. A D gene is named only where the DNA matches it firmly. Size values are once, few and many counts, or a class for expanded clones, and some rows have none.

TGCAGCGTTGCGGGTCTTCTCAAAGAGACCCAGTACTTC	CSVAGLLKETQYF	few	.	13	TRBV29-1	TRBJ2-5
TGTGCCAGCAGCTTAGGAGCGGGGGGCTCCTACAATGAGCAGTTCTTC	CASSLGAGGSYNEQFF	.	TRBD2	16	TRBV7-9	TRBJ2-1
TGTGCCAGCAGTCTCCAGGGTGTCGGGGCCAACGTCCTGACTTTC	CASSLQGVGANVLTF	few	.	15	TRBV27	TRBJ2-6
TGCGCCAGCAGCCTAATGCCCGCCTTGAGTAGCGGGGGCACAGATACGCAGTATTTT	CASSLMPALSSGGTDTQYF	few	TRBD2	19	TRBV4-3	TRBJ2-3
TGTGCCAGCAGTCGCTTGGACAGGGCTGGCACCGGGGAGCTGTTTTTT	CASSRLDRAGTGELFF	few	TRBD1	16	TRBV25-1	TRBJ2-2
TGTGCCAGCAGCGGGACAGGGGGCGGCGAGCAGTACTTC	CASSGTGGGEQYF	few	TRBD1	13	TRBV7-9	TRBJ2-7
TGTGCCAGCTCCCGTGGGACTAGCGGTTGGAATGAGCAGTTCTTC	CASSRGTSGWNEQFF	.	TRBD2	15	TRBV18	TRBJ2-1
TGCGCCAGCAGCTTGCCAGGGGCCCCCCGGGGAGCTTTCTTT	CASSLPGAPRGAFF	.	.	14	TRBV5-1	TRBJ1-1
TGTGCCTGGAGTAAGCGGGGGGGGAACACCGGGGAGCTGTTTTTT	CAWSKRGGNTGELFF	few	TRBD2	15	TRBV30	TRBJ2-2
TGCAGTGGCCACATAGATACGCAGTATTTT	CSGHIDTQYF	.	.	10	TRBV20-1	TRBJ2-3
TGTGCCAGCAGCGCACACCGGGACTACAGCTCCTACGAGCAGTACTTC	CASSAHRDYSSYEQYF	.	TRBD2	16	TRBV9	TRBJ2-7
TGTGCCAGCAGCTTAGCGGACAGGCGGCACTACGAGCAGTACTTC	CASSLADRRHYEQYF	.	TRBD1	15	TRBV7-2	TRBJ2-7
TGCAGCGTTGAAAAGGGACAGGGGCTTACTAACTATGGCTACACCTTC	CSVEKGQGLTNYGYTF	.	TRBD1	16	TRBV29-1	TRBJ1-2
TGTGCCTGCCTAGGAGGGATCAGGGCCTATGGCTACACCTTC	CACLGGIRAYGYTF	.	.	14	TRBV28	TRBJ1-2
TGTGCCACAGGACTCCAGGGAGGGGGGGTTCAGTTCTTC	CATGLQGGGVQFF	few	.	13	TRBV25-1	TRBJ2-1
TGTGCCAGCTCACCCCAGGGGGCTCAGCCCCAGCATTTT	CASSPQGAQPQHF	.	TRBD1	13	TRBV18	TRBJ1-5
TGTGCCAGCAGGCGACAGGGGGGCTATGGCTACACCTTC	CASRRQGGYGYTF	.	TRBD1	13	TRBV2	TRBJ1-2
TGTGCCAGCAGCCAAGATGGCAGGGGGACTAATGAAAAACTGTTTTTT	CASSQDGRGTNEKLFF	.	TRBD1	16	TRBV4-2	TRBJ1-4
TGTGCCAGCAGGGGAGTTAATGAGCAGTTCTTC	CASRGVNEQFF	.	.	11	TRBV6-5	TRBJ2-1
TGCGCCAGCAGCCAGACAGGGGACACTGAAGCTTTCTTT	CASSQTGDTEAFF	few	TRBD1	13	TRBV5-1	TRBJ1-1
TGTGCCAGCAGCCGACTCCCGCGGCAGCCCCAGCATTTT	CASSRLPRQPQHF	.	.	13	TRBV6-5	TRBJ1-5
TGCGCCAGCAGCCAAGCTCAGTCCTCTGGAAACACCATATATTTT	CASSQAQSSGNTIYF	few	.	15	TRBV4-3	TRBJ1-3
TGCGCCAGCAGCTTGGTGCAGGGGGCGGCTGAGCAGTTCTTC	CASSLVQGAAEQFF	.	TRBD1	14	TRBV5-1	TRBJ2-1
TGCGCCAGCAGCCAAGATAAACGGCTAGCGGGGGGTAGTGAGACCCAGTACTTC	CASSQDKRLAGGSETQYF	.	TRBD2	18	TRBV4-1	TRBJ2-5
TGCAGCGTTGGGACTAGCGGGGCAGATACGCAGTATTTT	CSVGTSGADTQYF	.	TRBD2	13	TRBV29-1	TRBJ2-3
TGTGCCATTAGAGAACGACTCCAAGAGACCCAGTACTTC	CAIRERLQETQYF	.	.	13	TRBV10-3	TRBJ2-5
TGTGCCTGGAGTGTCAAAGCGGGAGGACATACGCAGTATTTT	CAWSVKAGGHTQYF	few	TRBD2	14	TRBV30	TRBJ2-3
TGTGCCATCGGAGGACAGTTGAACACTGAAGCTTTCTTT	CAIGGQLNTEAFF	.	.	13	TRBV10-3	TRBJ1-1
TGTGCCAGCACGGAGCCCCAGCGGGGGAAAGAGACCCAGTACTTC	CASTEPQRGKETQYF	few	TRBD2	15	TRBV5-4	TRBJ2-5
TGTGCCAGCTCACCACCCACCTACGAGCAGTACTTC	CASSPPTYEQYF	few	.	12	TRBV18	TRBJ2-7
TGCGCCAGCAGCCTCAGAGGACAGGGAGCCCGGAACACTGAAGCTTTCTTT	CASSLRGQGARNTEAFF	.	TRBD1	17	TRBV5-1	TRBJ1-1
TGCGCCAGCAGCTTGGATCCGTGGGGGGGGGTCAATGAGCAGTTCTTC	CASSLDPWGGVNEQFF	few	TRBD2	16	TRBV5-1	TRBJ2-1
TGTGCCAGCAGCGTTTCCCCAGGGTGGACCGGGGAGCTGTTTTTT	CASSVSPGWTGELFF	.	.	15	TRBV9	TRBJ2-2
TGTGCCATCAGGGACAGGATAAACACTGAAGCTTTCTTT	CAIRDRINTEAFF	.	TRBD1	13	TRBV10-3	TRBJ1-1
TGCAGCGTTGTCGGACAGGGGCACAATGAGCAGTTCTTC	CSVVGQGHNEQFF	few	TRBD1	13	TRBV29-1	TRBJ2-1
TGTGCCAGCTCACCGTCCACAGGAAATCAGCCCCAGCATTTT	CASSPSTGNQPQHF	.	.	14	TRBV18	TRBJ1-5
TGTGCCGCTCGAACCTCTAGCGGCAGGGGTGGGGATGAGCAGTTCTTC	CAARTSSGRGGDEQFF	few	.	16	TRBV5-4	TRBJ2-1
TGTGCCAGCAGCTTAGTGGGCGGGACCTACAATGAGCAGTTCTTC	CASSLVGGTYNEQFF	few	.	15	TRBV5-4	TRBJ2-1
TGCGCCAGCAGCTTTGGAATAGCGGGAGGGCCTGCTCGTAATGAGCAGTTCTTC	CASSFGIAGGPARNEQFF	.	TRBD2	18	TRBV4-1	TRBJ2-1
TGTGCCATCAGTGAGCTGGGGGGGAATCAGCCCCAGCATTTT	CAISELGGNQPQHF	few	.	14	TRBV10-3	TRBJ1-5
TGCGCCAGCAGCCGCAGACCGGGGACTAGCGGGGGGACATCCTACAATGAGCAGTTCTTC	CASSRRPGTSGGTSYNEQFF	.	TRBD2	20	TRBV4-3	TRBJ2-1
TGTGCCAGCTCACCGCAGGGGCGGAAGGATACGCAGTATTTT	CASSPQGRKDTQYF	few	.	14	TRBV18	TRBJ2-3
TGTGCCAGCGAACGTGAAGGGGGCTGGGCCAACGTCCTGACTTTC	CASEREGGWANVLTF	few	TRBD1	15	TRBV28	TRBJ2-6
TGTGCCAGCAGCCCGGGGACAGATAATTCACCCCTCCACTTT	CASSPGTDNSPLHF	few	TRBD1	14	TRBV7-9	TRBJ1-6
TGTGCCAGCAGCCGAGACAGGGGTAATCCTGAAGCTTTCTTT	CASSRDRGNPEAFF	.	TRBD1	14	TRBV2	TRBJ1-1
TGTGCCAGCAGTTACCGCAGTCTCAGGGACACCGAGCAGTACTTC	CASSYRSLRDTEQYF	.	.	15	TRBV6-5	TRBJ2-7
TGTGCCAGCAGCCCGACCGGGGCTAACTATGGCTACACCTTC	CASSPTGANYGYTF	few	.	14	TRBV7-9	TRBJ1-2
TGTGCCTGCCGGGACAGGATCAATCAGCCCCAGCATTTT	CACRDRINQPQHF	few	TRBD1	13	TRBV19	TRBJ1-5
TGCGCCAGCAGTATCGGTAGCAATCAGCCCCAGCATTTT	CASSIGSNQPQHF	.	.	13	TRBV5-1	TRBJ1-5
TGTGCCAGCAGTGAGGACAGGCTTAATGAAAAACTGTTTTTT	CASSEDRLNEKLFF	.	TRBD1	14	TRBV6-1	TRBJ1-4
TGTGCCTGGGTGACAGGGTACGGAACTGAAGCTTTCTTT	CAWVTGYGTEAFF	few	TRBD1	13	TRBV30	TRBJ1-1
TGTGCCAGCAGCGCTACAGGGGGCAGCACAGATACGCAGTATTTT	CASSATGGSTDTQYF	few	TRBD1	15	TRBV9	TRBJ2-3
TGTGCCAGCAGTCCGGGACAGGGGGACTATGGCTACACCTTC	CASSPGQGDYGYTF	few	TRBD1	14	TRBV5-4	TRBJ1-2